This T cell receptor (beta chain) appears in the sequencing data of a study of PD-1 blockade in mismatch repair-deficient tumors. The trim removed 2 bases at V and 5 bases at J, leaving 4 bases unmatched. The CDR3 has 14 residues. Germline V lookup: CDR1 MDHEN, CDR2 SYDVKM. PCR or immunohistochemistry showed mismatch repair deficiency in every enrolled patient. Assay: immunoSEQ multiplex PCR; the TCRdb copy retains only in-frame clones and omits some. The table lists around 130,000 clones, almost 90% of them singletons, with approximately 10% in the top ten. Sequences were derived from peripheral blood, sampled 70 to 73 weeks after starting pembrolizumab. The source of this sequence is an adult with mismatch repair-deficient cancer. This rearrangement joins TRBV28 to TRBJ1-2, with TRBD1 identical over 8 bases. The CDR3 loop reads CASSLGDRIYGYTF. CDR3 sequence (DNA): TGTGCCAGCAGTTTAGGGGACAGGATATATGGCTACACCTTC.